This T cell receptor (beta chain) was found in a study of T-cell memory formation after mild COVID-19. About the research overall: Largely donor-specific sequence clusters came from a couple of donors. General study results and limits: Proof of SARS-CoV-2 specificity was absent for the second-wave clones that crested on day 37. Contracting CD4+ clones were located mainly in CM and EM, and CD8+ clones in EMRA.

Points on this clonotype: The antigen is undetermined.

TCRdb itself ran the 5' RACE reads through MiXCR, one entry per CDR3 protein. The sample has roughly 400,000 distinct CDR3 sequences, roughly 18% seen once. Trimming stripped 7 bases from V and 7 bases from J, with 13 bases between. There are 13 residues in the CDR3. Germline V gene lookup returns CDR1 MDHEN and CDR2 SYDVKM. The sequencing input was PBMCs or a T cell subset sorted from them (not recorded which). The receptor's source is a man between 18 and 35 years old who had mild COVID-19 (a few samples of this study predate the infection). Cell type and time point are not known. The V and J genes are TRBV28 and TRBJ2-2; weak D call: TRBD2 (5 bases). The CDR3 DNA reads TGTGCCAGCATCTCGGGGATTTTCGGGGAGCTGTTTTTT. Protein: CASISGIFGELFF. Looking up the rest from reference TRBV28 and TRBJ2-2 gives the full variable domain: DVKVTQSSRYLVKRTGEKVFLECVQDMDHENMFWYRQDPGLGLRLIYFSYDVKMKEKGDIPEGYSVSREKKERFSLILESASTNQTSMYLCASISGIFGELFFGEGSRLTVL.